This entry describes one T cell receptor beta chain. This sample was included in a study of T cells in Graves' hyperthyroidism and ophthalmopathy. CDR3 length: 15 residues. Trimming removed 6 bases from V and 2 bases from J, with 16 bases in between. The germline gives CDR1 MNHEY, CDR2 SMNVEV (reference sequence). RNA transcripts provided the source from which TCR beta CDR3 regions were amplified. The TCR CDR3 was amplified in a first-round RT-PCR using the HTBI primer set. TCRdb reprocessed the multiplex PCR reads with MiXCR, giving one entry per CDR3 protein. Counted here are hundreds of thousands of distinct CDR3 sequences, approximately 44% occurring once; the ten biggest clones make up just under 8.5%.

The chain is built from TRBV27 and TRBJ1-1, with D perhaps matching TRBD1 (6 bases). The sequencing sample was made of peripheral blood or thyroid tissue (not recorded which). The origin of this receptor is a woman aged 18-29 years with Graves' hyperthyroidism. The CDR3 DNA reads TGTGCCAGCAGCCGAGGGGGATATGTAAACACTGAAGCTTTCTTT. Translated, it gives CASSRGGYVNTEAFF.